This T cell receptor (beta chain) was sequenced in a study of cytomegalovirus exposure and HLA in healthy donors. This clone was detected a few times. Germline loops: CDR1 SGHDT, CDR2 YYEEEE. The length of the CDR3 is 14 residues. Trimming took 4 bases from V and 6 from J, leaving 15 bases between them. Vbeta (60) and Jbeta (13) primers were used in the PCR. The method was immunoSEQ multiplex PCR; TCRdb's version includes in-frame clones alone and lacks a portion of them. This sample has 65,000 to 95,000 clones, with approximately 80% found just once. The chain recombines TRBV5-6 with TRBJ2-3; a weak D match, TRBD1 (5 bases). Sequences were obtained from PBMCs. This receptor was taken from a man in his fifties or sixties in good health and CMV-seronegative. The CDR3 loop reads CASSAGQGLDTQYF. CDR3 sequence (DNA): TGTGCCAGCAGCGCTGGGCAGGGTTTGGATACGCAGTATTTT.